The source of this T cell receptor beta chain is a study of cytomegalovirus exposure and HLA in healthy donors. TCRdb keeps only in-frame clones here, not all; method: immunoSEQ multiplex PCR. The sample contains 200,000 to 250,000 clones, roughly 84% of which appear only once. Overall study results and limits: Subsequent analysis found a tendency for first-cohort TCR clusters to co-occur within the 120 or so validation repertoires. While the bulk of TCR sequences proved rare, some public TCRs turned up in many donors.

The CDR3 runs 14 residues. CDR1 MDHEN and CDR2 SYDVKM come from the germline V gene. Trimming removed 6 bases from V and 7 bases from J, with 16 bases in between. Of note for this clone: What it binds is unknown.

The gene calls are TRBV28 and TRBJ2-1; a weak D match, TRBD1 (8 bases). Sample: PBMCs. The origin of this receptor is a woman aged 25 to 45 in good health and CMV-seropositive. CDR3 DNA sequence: TGTGCCAGCAGACCCGGACAGGGAGGGAATGAGCAGTTCTTC. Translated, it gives CASRPGQGGNEQFF.